This record concerns one T cell receptor beta chain sequence. The antigen is undetermined. The sample originates from a study of siplizumab effects on memory and regulatory T cells. V was shortened by 6 bases and J by 1 base, with 13 bases between the two germline ends. The CDR3 has 14 residues. Germline CDR1 is SGHRS and CDR2 is YFSETQ. Study results and limitations: An assignable naive or memory phenotype was lacking in roughly 75-97% of proliferating CD4+ or CD8+ clones. Siplizumab brought about a significant reduction in alloreactive sequences traceable to unstimulated CD4+ memory cells.

Here immunoSEQ multiplex PCR was the method, and the copy in TCRdb shows in-frame clones only, minus some. This table holds some 100,000 clones, roughly 93% found once. The genes are TRBV5-1 and TRBJ1-1; no reliable D call. Material for sequencing was CD8+ T cells sorted from blood. The source of this sequence is a human donor in good health. The CDR3 DNA follows: TGCGCCAGCAACGCCGCAGCGGGGAACACTGAAGCTTTCTTT. Translated, it gives CASNAAAGNTEAFF.